The 23 T cell receptor beta chains listed next were all sequenced from one sample in a study of T cells in Graves' hyperthyroidism and ophthalmopathy. It was RNA transcripts that yielded the amplified TCR beta CDR3 regions. TCR CDR3 regions were first amplified by RT-PCR with HTBI primers. One entry per CDR3 protein results from TCRdb running MiXCR on the multiplex PCR reads. This table holds over 500,000 distinct CDR3 sequences, 15% to 20% found once. The sequencing input was blood. These TCRs come from a woman in her 30s with Graves' ophthalmopathy.

This clonotype was seen repeatedly, ten times or more. The V gene is TRBV27, the J gene TRBJ2-7; 12 bases align to TRBD2. From germline, CDR1 is MNHEY and CDR2 SMNVEV (reference sequence). Germline trimming cut 10 bases from V and 6 bases from J; bases unmatched to any gene: 7. This CDR3 has 13 amino acids. In DNA, the CDR3 is TGTGCCACAATGACTAGCGGGAGAAGCGAGCAGTACTTC. This encodes CATMTSGRSEQYF.

As to this clonotype: A read error may explain this, as a much larger clone is one base away. This rearrangement joins TRBV29-1 to TRBJ2-3, with TRBD1 matching over 7 bases. Germline V gives CDR1 SQVTM, CDR2 ANQGSEA. There are 13 residues in the CDR3. J was trimmed by 2 bases and V by 6 bases; bases with no gene match: 5. The CDR3 is CSVDRSNTDTQYF. The CDR3 DNA reads TGCAGCGTGGACAGGTCGAACACAGATACGCAGTATTTT.

There are a few counts of this clonotype. This sequence joins TRBV7-3 and TRBJ1-1, with TRBD1 as a possible D gene (5 bases). CDR3 length equals 14 residues. Trimming shortened V by 3 bases and J by 1 base, and 9 bases separated the two germline ends. Germline CDR1 is SGHTA and CDR2 is FQGTGA. The CDR3 loop is CASSLLDRNTEAFF. Written as DNA, the CDR3 is TGTGCCAGCAGCTTGCTTGACAGGAACACTGAAGCTTTCTTT.

There are many counts of this clonotype. The V and J genes are TRBV20-1 and TRBJ1-1; D is ambiguous. Deletions cut 2 bases from V and 7 bases from J, with 11 bases between. The CDR3 loop spans 12 amino acids. Germline CDR1 is DFQATT and CDR2 is SNEGSKA (reference sequence). CDR3 sequence: CSARHWTVEAFF. CDR3 nucleotide sequence: TGCAGTGCTAGACATTGGACGGTTGAAGCTTTCTTT.

This clonotype has a count of ten or more. The V gene is TRBV5-1, the J gene TRBJ1-1, with TRBD1 as a possible D gene (6 bases). Germline V CDR1 and CDR2: SGHRS, YFSETQ. The CDR3 totals 13 residues. The ends were cut back, 3 bases at V and 2 bases at J, with 8 bases in the middle. The CDR3 region has the DNA TGCGCCAGCAGCTCGGGGGCTAACACTGAAGCTTTCTTT. Translated, it gives CASSSGANTEAFF. Looking up the rest from reference TRBV5-1 and TRBJ1-1 gives the full variable domain: KAGVTQTPRYLIKTRGQQVTLSCSPISGHRSVSWYQQTPGQGLQFLFEYFSETQRNKGNFPGRFSGRQFSNSRSEMNVSTLELGDSALYLCASSSGANTEAFFGQGTRLTVV.

This clonotype was detected ten times or more. The genes are TRBV2 and TRBJ1-2; the D is unclear. The CDR3 is 11 amino acids. Germline assignment: CDR1 SNHLY and CDR2 FYNNEI. V dropped 6 bases and J dropped 3 bases, with 5 bases sitting between them. The CDR3 here is CASRRDYGYTF. Here the CDR3 DNA reads TGTGCCAGCAGACGGGACTATGGCTACACCTTC.

With regard to this clonotype: A read error is possible here, since a much larger clone lies one base away. This CDR3 fails to terminate in the conserved phenylalanine or tryptophan, so it likely reflects a read error. J is TRBJ1-1 and V is TRBV28, with unresolved D. Trimming shortened V by 5 bases and J by 4 bases, and 5 bases separated the two germline ends. The CDR3 is 11 residues long. Germline V gene lookup returns CDR1 MDHEN and CDR2 SYDVKM. The DNA for the CDR3 is TGTGCCAGCAGTGTGGGCACTGAAGCTTTCCTT. Translated: CASSVGTEAFL.

The chain links TRBV6-2 or TRBV6-3 to TRBJ2-1, with D maybe TRBD1 (5 bases). Trimming took 2 bases from V and 15 from J, leaving 14 bases between them. Germline V gives CDR1 MNHEY, CDR2 SVGEGT. This CDR3 contains 12 residues. CDR3 DNA sequence: TGTGCCAGCAGTTACGAACCGGACAACAGGTTCTTC. Its protein product is CASSYEPDNRFF.

This clonotype was recorded a few times. The J gene is TRBJ2-7, the V gene TRBV7-9; unclear D gene. CDR1 SEHNR and CDR2 FQNEAQ come from the germline V gene (reference sequence). V was trimmed by 5 bases and J by 2 bases, leaving 10 bases between them. This CDR3 is built from 13 residues. The CDR3 is CASSPRSTYEQYF. CDR3 DNA sequence: TGTGCCAGCAGCCCCAGGTCGACCTACGAGCAGTACTTC.

This clonotype was counted between two and nine times. The gene calls are TRBV12-3 or TRBV12-4 and TRBJ2-3; D is undetermined. The CDR3 extends over 14 amino acids. Trimming cost V 2 bases and J 4 bases, with 10 bases left between them. This chain's CDR3 is CASSLLGLSDTQYF. In DNA, the CDR3 is TGTGCCAGCAGTTTACTTGGATTGTCAGATACGCAGTATTTT.

This clonotype was observed at least ten times. The rearrangement links TRBV6-5 to TRBJ1-1; the match to TRBD1 covers 8 bases. The CDR3 contains 14 residues. Losses at the gene ends were 2 bases for V and 5 bases for J; bases not matched to a gene: 4. Per germline, CDR1 MNHEY and CDR2 SVGAGI. The CDR3 nucleotides read TGTGCCAGCAGTTACGGACAGGGTGGGACTGAAGCTTTCTTT. It is translated as CASSYGQGGTEAFF.

The V and J genes are TRBV30 and TRBJ2-7; D not resolved. The length of the CDR3 is 14 residues. Per germline, CDR1 GTSNPN and CDR2 SVGIG (reference sequence). V was cut by 7 bases and J by 2 bases, with 18 bases left in between. The DNA for the CDR3 is TGTGCCTCTGAGCCCTTGGGCAGCCCCTACGAGCAGTACTTC. The encoded protein is CASEPLGSPYEQYF.

This clonotype occurred many times. This chain joins TRBV12-3 or TRBV12-4 and TRBJ2-1, with 10 nucleotides matching TRBD2. The trim removed 6 bases at V and 2 bases at J, leaving 7 bases unmatched. This CDR3 comprises 16 residues. The CDR3 DNA sequence: TGTGCCAGCAGAACTGTAGCGGGAGGCCCCTACAATGAGCAGTTCTTC. Protein sequence: CASRTVAGGPYNEQFF.

This clonotype was counted at least ten times. This sequence joins TRBV28 and TRBJ1-2; D may be TRBD1 (5 bases). Germline V lookup: CDR1 MDHEN, CDR2 SYDVKM. V was shortened by 3 bases and J by 2 bases, with 10 bases between the two germline ends. CDR3 length: 14 residues. The CDR3 DNA is TGTGCCAGCAGTTTGCGGGGCAGCAACTATGGCTACACCTTC. As protein: CASSLRGSNYGYTF.

This clonotype was picked up many times. The rearrangement links TRBV20-1 to TRBJ2-3; D might be TRBD1 (6 bases). Germline CDR1 is DFQATT and CDR2 is SNEGSKA (reference sequence). The V end lost 6 bases, the J end lost 0 bases, and 13 bases lay between the germline ends. The CDR3 is made up of 14 amino acids. CDR3 region: CSARQATSTDTQYF. CDR3 coding DNA: TGCAGTGCGAGACAGGCTACTAGCACAGATACGCAGTATTTT.

This clonotype was seen many times. The chain has TRBV11-2 and TRBJ2-1, with 7 bases aligning to TRBD1. The junction had 12 bases not matched to a gene; V was cut back by 3 bases and J by 10 bases. The CDR3 sequence is 15 residues long. The V gene's germline CDR1 is SGHAT and CDR2 FQNNGV. The CDR3 sequence is CASSFEGDSRSEQFF. CDR3 in DNA: TGTGCCAGCAGCTTTGAAGGGGACAGTAGGTCCGAGCAGTTCTTC.

This clonotype was seen more than once but under ten times. The gene calls are TRBV7-9 and TRBJ1-1; D gene ambiguous. CDR1 and CDR2 (germline): SEHNR, FQNEAQ (reference sequence). The V and J ends lost 1 base and 1 base respectively, with 13 bases between them. This CDR3 has 16 residues. CDR3 nucleotides: TGTGCCAGCAGCTTAGTTCGGAGTTGGGCGAACACTGAAGCTTTCTTT. Translation gives CASSLVRSWANTEAFF.

This clonotype was recorded at least ten times. The V gene is TRBV7-2, the J gene TRBJ2-5, with 8 bases that match TRBD1. CDR3 length equals 17 residues. The junction had 13 bases not matched to a gene; V was cut back by 2 bases and J by 5 bases. Germline CDR1 SGHTA, CDR2 FQGNSA. Written as DNA, the CDR3 is TGTGCCAGCAGCTTACTCACGGGGGACAGGAGAGTTGAGACCCAGTACTTC. This encodes CASSLLTGDRRVETQYF.

This clonotype showed up many times. The chain carries TRBV3-1 and TRBJ1-2; TRBD1 might be the D (5 bases). V shed 0 bases and J shed 4 bases, with 15 bases lying between them. This CDR3 comprises 16 residues. Germline lookup yields CDR1 LGHDT and CDR2 YNNKEL (reference sequence). CDR3 amino acids: CASSQDWQGLGYGYTF. DNA for the CDR3: TGTGCCAGCAGCCAAGATTGGCAGGGTCTCGGCTATGGCTACACCTTC.

V is TRBV5-1 and J is TRBJ2-7, with 8 nucleotides matching TRBD1. Unmatched junction bases numbered 6, after V lost 4 bases and J lost 0 bases. The CDR3 length is 15 residues. Germline V gene data show CDR1 as SGHRS and CDR2 as YFSETQ. The CDR3 loop is CASSIFTGGSYEQYF. The CDR3 DNA reads TGCGCCAGCAGCATCTTTACAGGGGGCTCCTACGAGCAGTACTTC.

This clonotype appeared many times. This chain joins TRBV4-1 and TRBJ2-7; TRBD2 matches at 8 bases. J was trimmed by 2 bases and V by 0 bases; bases with no gene match: 6. The CDR3 length is 16 residues. Germline V gene lookup returns CDR1 MGHRA and CDR2 YSYEKL. The CDR3 nucleotides are TGCGCCAGCAGCCAAGAATTGAATAGCGGGACCTACGAGCAGTACTTC. Translation gives CASSQELNSGTYEQYF.

The chain couples TRBV30 to TRBJ2-7; weak D call: TRBD1 (6 bases). The CDR3 consists of 14 residues. Germline V lookup: CDR1 GTSNPN, CDR2 SVGIG (reference sequence). V was clipped by 5 bases and J by 3 bases, with 17 bases between them. The CDR3 reads CAWSIDRINYEQYF. For the CDR3, the DNA is TGTGCCTGGTCAATCGACAGGATCAACTACGAGCAGTACTTC.

This chain links TRBV6-2 or TRBV6-3 with TRBJ2-7; no reliable D call. In germline, CDR1 is MNHEY, CDR2 SVGEGT. The CDR3 consists of 15 residues. Trimming left V 6 bases short and J 5 bases short, with 20 bases between. CDR3 amino acids: CASSPPRTVWHEQYF. The CDR3 DNA follows: TGTGCCAGCAGCCCCCCCCGGACGGTTTGGCACGAGCAGTACTTC.